These 30 T cell receptor beta chains originate from one sample sequenced in a study of cytomegalovirus exposure and HLA in healthy donors (dated 2017 in TCRdb). Library prep was done by the immunoSEQ multiplex PCR assay. For the multiplex PCR, a mixture combining 60 forward primers for TCR Vbeta segments and 13 reverse primers for TCR Jbeta segments was used. The source is immuneACCESS, and TCRdb retained only in-frame sequences with V and J called. Part of the clones is not carried over; for the studies checked, unresolved V genes explain less than half of this, and the remainder is unexplained. The sample table lists about 130,000 clones, approximately 70% of them with a count of one. The top ten hold about 2.7% of the sample. Sequencing was done on a sample of PBMCs. The receptors shown here come from a woman in her fifties or sixties in good health and CMV-seropositive.

The chain has TRBV2 and TRBJ2-7, with TRBD1 as a possible D gene (6 bases). Per the germline V gene, CDR1 is SNHLY and CDR2 is FYNNEI. There are 14 residues in the CDR3. Deletions cut 8 bases from V and 3 bases from J, with 17 bases between. In nucleotides, the CDR3 is TGTGCCAGCGGAACCAACAGGGTGGGCTACGAGCAGTACTTC. This sequence encodes CASGTNRVGYEQYF.

The chain carries TRBV6-1 and TRBJ1-5, with D possibly matching TRBD1 (5 bases). CDR1 and CDR2 from the germline V gene are MNHNS and SASEGT. V was trimmed by 5 bases and J by 5 bases, leaving 10 bases between them. The CDR3 has 13 amino acids. This CDR3 reads CASSQGIYQPQHF. The CDR3 bases are TGTGCCAGCAGTCAGGGAATTTATCAGCCCCAGCATTTT.

J is TRBJ1-4 and V is TRBV29-1; D is uncertain. Germline-derived CDR1 and CDR2 are SQVTM and ANQGSEA. The V end was cut by 4 bases, the J end by 10 bases, with 16 bases between. The CDR3 spans 13 residues. This CDR3 is CSVAQFEGVKLFF. The CDR3 DNA reads as TGCAGCGTTGCACAGTTTGAGGGAGTAAAACTGTTTTTT.

J is TRBJ1-1 and V is TRBV7-8; TRBD1 is a possible D gene (6 bases). V lost 6 bases and J 0 bases, leaving 17 bases between the germline ends. CDR3 length: 16 amino acids. Germline loops: CDR1 SGHVS, CDR2 FQNEAQ. The CDR3 region is CASRQGVTTMNTEAFF. CDR3 nucleotides: TGTGCCAGCAGACAGGGTGTGACTACAATGAACACTGAAGCTTTCTTT.

The V gene is TRBV12-5, the J gene TRBJ1-2, with TRBD1 as a possible D gene (6 bases). V lost 2 bases and J lost 4, with 14 bases in between. Germline CDR1 is LGHNT and CDR2 is FRNRAP. The CDR3 is 15 amino acids. The chain's CDR3 is CASGLRQATIYGYTF. The CDR3 nucleotides read TGTGCTAGTGGTTTGCGACAGGCTACAATCTATGGCTACACCTTC.

A single count supports this clone. The genes are TRBV5-1 and TRBJ1-3, with 8 bases aligning to TRBD1. The J call may be in error: the DNA end matches TRBJ2-2 better. CDR1 is SGHRS, CDR2 YFSETQ, per germline. The CDR3 is 14 residues long. CDR3 region: CASSGTGNTGELFF. The CDR3 bases are TGCGCCAGTTCCGGGACAGGGAACACCGGGGAGCTGTTTTTT.

This chain connects TRBV7-9 to TRBJ2-6; D is unresolved. Trimming took 1 base from V and 3 from J, leaving 4 bases between them. Germline CDR1 SEHNR, CDR2 FQNEAQ (reference sequence). The CDR3 length is 14 residues. In DNA, the CDR3 is TGTGCCAGCAGCTTAGGAGGTGGGGCCAACGTCCTGACTTTC. It translates to CASSLGGGANVLTF.

The CDR3 region is CASSVEGHPRVGTEAFF. The CDR3 bases are TGTGCCAGCAGCGTAGAGGGACATCCCAGGGTTGGCACTGAAGCTTTCTTT. The V gene is TRBV9, the J gene TRBJ1-1, with D maybe TRBD1 (6 bases). This CDR3 comprises 17 residues. The V end lost 0 bases, the J end lost 4 bases, and 19 bases lay between the germline ends. In germline, CDR1 is SGDLS, CDR2 YYNGEE.

The chain carries TRBV19 and TRBJ2-2, with 8 positions matching TRBD1. The CDR3 totals 15 residues. Losses at the gene ends were 6 bases for V and 3 bases for J; bases not matched to a gene: 6. The germline CDR1 and CDR2 sequences are LNHDA and SQIVND (reference sequence). The CDR3 DNA reads as TGTGCCAGTAGAACAGGGGGTGTGGACACCGGGGAGCTGTTTTTT. This encodes CASRTGGVDTGELFF. The whole variable domain, remainder taken from reference TRBV19 and TRBJ2-2, is DGGITQSPKYLFRKEGQNVTLSCEQNLNHDAMYWYRQDPGQGLRLIYYSQIVNDFQKGDIAEGYSVSREKKESFPLTVTSAQKNPTAFYLCASRTGGVDTGELFFGEGSRLTVL.

This clone was detected a few times. The chain carries TRBV7-6 and TRBJ1-2; D is possibly TRBD1 (5 bases). CDR1 and CDR2 (germline): SGHVS, FNYEAQ. The V end lost 5 bases, the J end lost 5 bases, and 12 bases lay between the germline ends. The CDR3 has 13 residues. CDR3 in amino acids: CASSLRGEYGYTF. The CDR3 DNA reads TGTGCCAGCAGCCTACGGGGGGAGTATGGCTACACCTTC.

This sequence joins TRBV18 and TRBJ2-3; 7 bases line up with TRBD1. The V gene end was trimmed by 3 bases and the J gene end by 2 bases; junction bases not matched to a gene: 8. The germline gives CDR1 KGHSH, CDR2 LQKENI. The CDR3 length is 16 residues. This chain's CDR3 is CASSPARDRATDTQYF. As DNA, the CDR3 is TGTGCCAGCTCACCCGCTCGGGACAGAGCCACAGATACGCAGTATTTT.

This clone was seen more than once but under ten times. The chain joins TRBV6-1 to TRBJ2-7; a weak D match, TRBD1 (5 bases). Germline V lookup: CDR1 MNHNS, CDR2 SASEGT. The CDR3 totals 13 residues. V was cut by 2 bases and J by 3 bases, with 8 bases left in between. CDR3 loop: CASSEQGSYEQYF. The CDR3, as DNA: TGTGCCAGCAGTGAACAGGGTAGCTACGAGCAGTACTTC.

This clone has a single count. The chain combines TRBV4-1 with TRBJ1-1, with D uncertain. Trimming left V 0 bases short and J 1 base short, with 15 bases between. The CDR3 covers 17 residues. The germline V gene encodes CDR1 MGHRA and CDR2 YSYEKL. The CDR3 DNA is TGCGCCAGCAGCCAAGAACGCTCGGGGTTGCCGAACACTGAAGCTTTCTTT. Its protein is CASSQERSGLPNTEAFF.

The chain is built from TRBV5-1 and TRBJ2-5, with D possibly TRBD1 on 5 matching bases. This CDR3 has 15 residues. V lost 1 base to trimming and J lost 0 bases, with 10 bases between them. Germline CDR1 and CDR2: SGHRS and YFSETQ. For the CDR3, the DNA is TGCGCCAGCAGCTTGCCCAGGGCTAACCAAGAGACCCAGTACTTC. It codes for CASSLPRANQETQYF.

This chain connects TRBV2 to TRBJ1-3; the match to TRBD1 covers 7 bases. Germline V gene lookup returns CDR1 SNHLY and CDR2 FYNNEI. With V trimmed by 2 bases and J by 3 bases, 4 bases remained unmatched. The CDR3 contains 15 residues. The CDR3 nucleotides are TGTGCCAGCAGTGAATACAGGGGTAATGGAAACACCATATATTTT. Protein: CASSEYRGNGNTIYF.

This clone was seen a handful of times. The chain carries TRBV11-3 and TRBJ2-5; 8 nucleotides line up with TRBD2. Germline V lookup: CDR1 SGHNT, CDR2 YENEEA. The length of the CDR3 is 13 residues. Trimming took 5 bases from V and 5 from J; bases not matched to a gene: 4. CDR3 nucleotide sequence: TGTGCCAGCAGCCCTCGGACTAGCGAGACCCAGTACTTC. It codes for CASSPRTSETQYF.

In nucleotides, the CDR3 is TGTGCCAGCAGCTTGGTAGGACAGGGGGCTAGCGAGCAGTACTTC. This codes for CASSLVGQGASEQYF. The chain couples TRBV5-6 to TRBJ2-7; 11 nucleotides line up with TRBD1. Germline CDR1 is SGHDT and CDR2 is YYEEEE. After removal of 0 bases from V and 6 bases from J, the junction contained 5 bases not matched to a gene. The CDR3 is 15 residues long.

This clone was found a few times. At the DNA level, this CDR3 is encoded by other sequences in the same sample as well. The V and J genes are TRBV29-1 and TRBJ2-3, with a tentative D call TRBD2 (5 bases). V lost 4 bases and J 4 bases, leaving 9 bases between the germline ends. The germline V gene has CDR1 SQVTM and CDR2 ANQGSEA. The CDR3 contains 12 residues. CDR3 DNA sequence: TGCAGCGTTGGACGCGGGCCAGATACGCAGTATTTT. Its protein product is CSVGRGPDTQYF.

The chain couples TRBV11-2 to TRBJ1-4; no clear D gene. The germline gives CDR1 SGHAT, CDR2 FQNNGV. The CDR3 extends over 13 amino acids. The V end lost 1 base, the J end lost 10 bases, and 10 bases lay between the germline ends. In DNA, the CDR3 is TGTGCCAGCAGCTTAGCGAATGCGCTAAAACTGTTTTTT. This translates into CASSLANALKLFF.

The rearrangement links TRBV5-1 to TRBJ2-5; maybe TRBD1 (5 bases). Germline V gene data show CDR1 as SGHRS and CDR2 as YFSETQ. The CDR3 extends over 14 amino acids. Trimming cost V 4 bases and J 7 bases, with 17 bases left between them. The DNA of the CDR3 is TGCGCCAGCAGCGAGCCCTCAGGGTGGAGGACCCAGTACTTC. Residues: CASSEPSGWRTQYF.

The chain uses TRBV6-1 and TRBJ1-1; TRBD1 matches 9 bases. V lost 5 bases, J lost 5 bases, and 3 bases stayed unmatched. CDR1 MNHNS and CDR2 SASEGT come from the germline V gene. The CDR3 contains 13 residues. This chain's CDR3 is CASSSQGATEAFF. The CDR3 coding sequence is TGTGCCAGCAGTTCACAGGGGGCTACTGAAGCTTTCTTT.

The chain combines TRBV6-5 with TRBJ1-4, with D hard to call. The V end was cut by 2 bases, the J end by 3 bases, with 10 bases between. The CDR3 runs 15 residues. Germline loops: CDR1 MNHEY, CDR2 SVGAGI. The CDR3 protein is CASSYARFANEKLFF. DNA of the CDR3: TGTGCCAGCAGTTACGCGAGGTTTGCTAATGAAAAACTGTTTTTT.

This clone was seen more than once but under ten times. The chain joins TRBV4-1 to TRBJ1-2; D is unclear. Trimming left V 0 bases short and J 8 bases short, with 7 bases between. Germline CDR1 is MGHRA and CDR2 is YSYEKL. The CDR3 is made up of 12 amino acids. As DNA, the CDR3 is TGCGCCAGCAGCCAAGATGGGGAGGGCTACACCTTC. Its translation is CASSQDGEGYTF.

This clone was seen a single time. V usage is TRBV5-1 and J usage is TRBJ1-2; no firm D call. Deletions cut 3 bases from V and 4 bases from J, with 16 bases between. This CDR3 region has 15 residues. Germline values: CDR1 SGHRS, CDR2 YFSETQ. The CDR3 sequence is CASSSRAPGGYGYTF. The CDR3 region has the DNA TGCGCCAGCAGCTCCCGGGCTCCGGGAGGCTATGGCTACACCTTC.

The gene calls are TRBV13 and TRBJ2-5; D not certain. Trimming took off 5 bases at V and 3 bases at J, with 10 bases between the two ends. The CDR3 covers 13 residues. CDR1 PRHDT and CDR2 FYEKMQ come from the germline V gene (reference sequence). The CDR3 protein is CASSPRGEETQYF. CDR3 DNA sequence: TGTGCCAGCAGCCCGAGAGGAGAAGAGACCCAGTACTTC.

This sequence joins TRBV7-3 and TRBJ2-5; D is unclear. V was shortened by 1 base and J by 2 bases, with 11 bases between the two germline ends. Germline V gene sequence: CDR1 SGHTA, CDR2 FQGTGA. The CDR3 spans 15 residues. Here the CDR3 reads CASSLKSAGQETQYF. The CDR3 DNA sequence: TGTGCCAGCAGCTTAAAGTCGGCAGGACAAGAGACCCAGTACTTC.

The V call is TRBV27, the J call TRBJ2-3; TRBD2 might be the D (5 bases). The CDR3 sequence is 13 residues long. CDR1 is MNHEY, CDR2 SMNVEV, per germline (reference sequence). V gave up 6 bases and J gave up 0 bases, with 7 bases separating them. CDR3 sequence: CASRRTSTDTQYF. Written as DNA, the CDR3 is TGTGCCAGCAGGCGGACTAGCACAGATACGCAGTATTTT.

The chain employs TRBV19 and TRBJ2-1; 11 nucleotides line up with TRBD2. The germline CDR1 and CDR2 sequences are LNHDA and SQIVND (reference sequence). V was clipped by 7 bases and J by 5 bases; unmatched bases: 7. This CDR3 contains 15 residues. The CDR3 bases are TGTGCCAGTATTCCGGGACTAGCGGTGGACAATGAGCAGTTCTTC. This sequence encodes CASIPGLAVDNEQFF.

This clone occurred once. Other DNA sequences in the sample encode the same CDR3. The CDR3, as DNA: TGTGCCAGCAGTGACCCGACAGGCTCTGGAAACACCATATATTTT. Encoded protein: CASSDPTGSGNTIYF. The V call is TRBV6-1, the J call TRBJ1-3, with a tentative D call TRBD1 (6 bases). Germline assignment: CDR1 MNHNS and CDR2 SASEGT. This CDR3 comprises 15 residues. The germline V and J ends were trimmed by 3 bases and 0 bases, with 9 bases remaining between them.

The gene calls are TRBV7-2 and TRBJ2-3; 14 positions agree with TRBD2. Germline V lookup: CDR1 SGHTA, CDR2 FQGNSA. J gave up 4 bases and V 8 bases, and 11 bases lay outside the gene matches. The CDR3 covers 17 residues. The CDR3 region is CASVRGTSGGLADTQYF. Written as DNA, the CDR3 is TGTGCCAGCGTACGAGGGACTAGCGGGGGCCTCGCAGATACGCAGTATTTT.